The source of this T cell receptor beta chain is a study of blood T cell repertoires in COVID-19. This clone has just a few counts. There are 11 residues in the CDR3. Germline CDR1 KGHDR, CDR2 SFDVKD. With 9 bases removed from V and 3 bases from J, the gap between germline ends came to 7 bases. Here immunoSEQ multiplex PCR was the method, and the copy in TCRdb shows in-frame clones only, minus some. Of roughly 300,000 clones in the sample, more than 85% were seen once. The sequenced material came from peripheral blood. This chain uses TRBV24-1 with TRBJ1-1; D unclear. The TCR sequence derives from a woman in her thirties with COVID-19, enrolled during active disease. Written as DNA, the CDR3 is TGTGCCACCGGGAGGGACACTGAAGCTTTCTTT. Translated: CATGRDTEAFF.